The next 15 T cell receptor beta chains were all read from a single sample in a study of identical twins (TCRdb year 2016). The method was 5' RACE. TCRdb names Illumina HiSeq 2000 as the instrument used. TCRdb passed the public sequencing reads through fastp at Q25 and MiXCR, retaining productive beta sequences. Rows with a matching CDR3 protein are joined into one entry that keeps the most common DNA and genes. For this sample the table gives under 300,000 distinct CDR3 sequences, of which about an eighth were detected only once. Of the sample, 3.5% to 5% is held by the ten largest clones. The same data also contributed to another study, on yellow fever vaccine responses in identical twins.

The sequencing sample was made of memory (CD45RO+) T cells sorted from blood. The cell subset or site label corresponds to: CD45RO+ enriched T cells. The receptors stem from a woman between 18 and 29 years old in good health.

V usage is TRBV12-3 or TRBV12-4 and J usage is TRBJ2-5, with 8 bases lining up with TRBD2. J was trimmed by 6 bases and V by 3 bases; bases with no gene match: 6. The CDR3 runs 14 residues. CDR3 residues: CASSFSSGRKTQYF. Written as DNA, the CDR3 is TGTGCCAGCAGTTTCTCGAGCGGGAGAAAGACCCAGTACTTC.

The rearrangement links TRBV18 to TRBJ1-1; TRBD1 matches 8 bases. Germline assignment: CDR1 KGHSH and CDR2 LQKENI. The V and J ends lost 3 bases and 6 bases, in that order; junction bases with no gene match: 6. The CDR3 spans 14 residues. The CDR3 spells CASSPATGGAEAFF. As DNA, the CDR3 is TGTGCCAGCTCACCCGCCACAGGGGGGGCTGAAGCTTTCTTT.

This clonotype was seen a handful of times. V is TRBV30 and J is TRBJ1-1; a possible D gene is TRBD1 (5 bases). Trimming took 0 bases from V and 7 from J, leaving 9 bases between them. Germline V gene sequence: CDR1 GTSNPN, CDR2 SVGIG (reference sequence). The CDR3 runs 12 residues. Here the CDR3 DNA reads TGTGCCTGGAGTGTATTCGGGGGTGAAGCTTTCTTT. Amino acids: CAWSVFGGEAFF.

The chain links TRBV5-1 to TRBJ2-1, with 9 nucleotides matching TRBD2. The V gene end was trimmed by 0 bases and the J gene end by 9 bases; junction bases not matched to a gene: 7. CDR1 SGHRS and CDR2 YFSETQ come from the germline V gene. This CDR3 has 15 residues. The CDR3 loop reads CASSLEAREGGEQFF. CDR3 bases: TGCGCCAGCAGCTTGGAAGCGCGGGAGGGGGGTGAGCAGTTCTTC.

At least ten counts were recorded for this clonotype. The chain couples TRBV9 to TRBJ2-2, with D possibly matching TRBD1 (5 bases). The germline V gene has CDR1 SGDLS and CDR2 YYNGEE. There are 15 residues in the CDR3. The V gene lost 4 bases and the J gene lost 2 bases, with 12 bases spanning the gap. The CDR3 DNA is TGTGCCAGCAGCCCTACCGACAGCAACACCGGGGAGCTGTTTTTT. Protein: CASSPTDSNTGELFF. The full variable domain, with the rest looked up from reference TRBV9 and TRBJ2-2, is DSGVTQTPKHLITATGQRVTLRCSPRSGDLSVYWYQQSLDQGLQFLIQYYNGEERAKGNILERFSAQQFPDLHSELNLSSLELGDSALYFCASSPTDSNTGELFFGEGSRLTVL.

This clonotype turned up a few times. The J gene is TRBJ2-7, the V gene TRBV11-2; 7 nucleotides align to TRBD2. This CDR3 spans 15 amino acids. After removal of 5 bases from V and 2 bases from J, the junction contained 9 bases not matched to a gene. Germline loops: CDR1 SGHAT, CDR2 FQNNGV. The CDR3 protein is CASSTRGGPTYEQYF. CDR3 coding DNA: TGTGCCAGCAGCACAAGGGGAGGGCCGACCTACGAGCAGTACTTC.

This clonotype was recorded many times. This chain uses TRBV20-1 with TRBJ2-7; 8 bases map to TRBD1. This CDR3 is built from 14 residues. Germline-derived CDR1 and CDR2 are DFQATT and SNEGSKA (reference sequence). With 3 bases clipped from V and 2 bases from J, the junction kept 6 bases outside the gene matches. CDR3 sequence: CSASSGTGTYEQYF. CDR3 DNA: TGCAGTGCTAGCTCCGGGACAGGTACCTACGAGCAGTACTTC.

This clonotype showed up many times. This sequence joins TRBV20-1 and TRBJ2-1; D could derive from TRBD1 or TRBD2 (5 bases each). Deletions cut 6 bases from V and 7 bases from J, with 19 bases between. This CDR3 comprises 14 residues. Germline assignment: CDR1 DFQATT and CDR2 SNEGSKA (reference sequence). The CDR3 loop reads CSAVRDLLSNEQFF. For the CDR3, the DNA is TGCAGTGCGGTCCGGGACCTTCTAAGTAATGAGCAGTTCTTC.

This clonotype was picked up many times. This sequence joins TRBV24-1 and TRBJ2-3; D possibly corresponds to TRBD1 (5 bases). From germline, CDR1 is KGHDR and CDR2 SFDVKD. The CDR3 totals 15 residues. Trimming stripped 6 bases from V and 2 bases from J, with 14 bases between. DNA for the CDR3: TGTGCCACCAGTTCAGACAGAGGATACACAGATACGCAGTATTTT. Translating it yields CATSSDRGYTDTQYF.

This clonotype has just a few counts. The chain recombines TRBV3-1 with TRBJ2-5; perhaps TRBD2 as D (5 bases). Germline V gene sequence: CDR1 LGHDT, CDR2 YNNKEL (reference sequence). The CDR3 is 13 amino acids. V gave up 0 bases and J gave up 5 bases, with 7 bases separating them. Here the CDR3 DNA reads TGTGCCAGCAGCCAAGATAGGAGGGAGACCCAGTACTTC. The encoded protein is CASSQDRRETQYF.

V is TRBV11-2 and J is TRBJ1-1, with D unclear. CDR3 size: 13 residues. Germline CDR1 SGHAT, CDR2 FQNNGV. V lost 0 bases and J lost 4, with 6 bases in between. Here the CDR3 DNA reads TGTGCCAGCAGCTTAGAGGGGATCACTGAAGCTTTCTTT. Residues: CASSLEGITEAFF. Full variable domain (rest looked up from reference TRBV11-2 and TRBJ1-1): EAGVAQSPRYKIIEKRQSVAFWCNPISGHATLYWYQQILGQGPKLLIQFQNNGVVDDSQLPKDRFSAERLKGVDSTLKIQPAKLEDSAVYLCASSLEGITEAFFGQGTRLTVV.

The CDR3 sequence is CASSLAAWGTGELFF. CDR3 DNA: TGCGCCAGCAGCTTGGCGGCATGGGGAACCGGGGAGCTGTTTTTT. The chain couples TRBV5-1 to TRBJ2-2; D remains ambiguous. The ends were cut back, 0 bases at V and 5 bases at J, with 11 bases in the middle. This CDR3 is built from 15 residues. Germline lookup yields CDR1 SGHRS and CDR2 YFSETQ.

There are a few counts of this clonotype. CDR3 sequence: CASSSTGRASYNEQFF. In nucleotides, the CDR3 is TGTGCCAGCAGCTCTACCGGAAGGGCTTCCTACAATGAGCAGTTCTTC. The chain has TRBV11-3 and TRBJ2-1; D not certain. Germline CDR1 and CDR2: SGHNT and YENEEA. Trimming took 4 bases from V and 1 from J, leaving 14 bases between them. This CDR3 comprises 16 residues.

The CDR3 sequence: CAWRGGTYNEQFF. CDR3 nucleotides: TGTGCCTGGAGGGGGGGAACTTACAATGAGCAGTTCTTC. The chain joins TRBV30 to TRBJ2-1, with D perhaps TRBD2 (6 bases). The ends were cut back, 3 bases at V and 4 bases at J, with 10 bases in the middle. The length of the CDR3 is 13 residues. The germline gives CDR1 GTSNPN, CDR2 SVGIG (reference sequence).

This clonotype was observed many times. This chain joins TRBV28 and TRBJ2-7; 7 bases match TRBD2. The CDR3 runs 14 residues. J lost 0 bases, V lost 8 bases, and 7 bases had no gene match. CDR1 and CDR2 from the germline V gene are MDHEN and SYDVKM. DNA for the CDR3: TGTGCCAGCGCCGGGACTACAAACTCCTACGAGCAGTACTTC. This codes for CASAGTTNSYEQYF.